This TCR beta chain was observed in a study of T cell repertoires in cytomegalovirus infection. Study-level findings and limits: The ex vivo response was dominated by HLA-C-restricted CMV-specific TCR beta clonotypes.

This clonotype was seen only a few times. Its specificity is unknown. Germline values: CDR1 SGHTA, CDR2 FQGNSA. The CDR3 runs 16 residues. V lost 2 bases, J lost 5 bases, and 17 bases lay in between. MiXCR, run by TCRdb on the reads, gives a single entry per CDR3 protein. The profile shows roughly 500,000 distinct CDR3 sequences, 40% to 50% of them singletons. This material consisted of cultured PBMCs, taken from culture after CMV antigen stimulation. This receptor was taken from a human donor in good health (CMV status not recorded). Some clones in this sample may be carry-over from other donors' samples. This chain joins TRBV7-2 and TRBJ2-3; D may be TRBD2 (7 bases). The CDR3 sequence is CASSLSGGGGQDTQYF. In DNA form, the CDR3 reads TGTGCCAGCAGCTTAAGTGGGGGCGGGGGTCAAGATACGCAGTATTTT.